The 19 T cell receptor beta chains below all came from one sample that was sequenced in a study of Graves' ophthalmopathy and Graves' hyperthyroidism. TCR beta CDR3 regions were amplified from RNA transcripts. HTBI primers were used in a first-round RT-PCR, which preceded a second-round multiplex PCR. TCRdb passed the multiplex PCR reads through MiXCR, listing each CDR3 protein once. The table has 350,000 to 400,000 distinct CDR3 sequences, less than 20% seen once. Input material: peripheral blood. The receptor source for this set is a woman aged 18 to 35 with stable Graves' hyperthyroidism.

This chain connects TRBV5-1 to TRBJ2-2; the match to TRBD2 covers 13 bases. Trimming took 6 bases from V and 7 from J; bases not matched to a gene: 6. CDR1 and CDR2 (germline): SGHRS, YFSETQ. The CDR3 is 15 residues long. The CDR3 bases are TGCGCCAGCAACGGACTAGCGGGGGATGTCGGGGAGCTGTTTTTT. Translated, it gives CASNGLAGDVGELFF. Full variable domain (missing parts from reference TRBV5-1 and TRBJ2-2): KAGVTQTPRYLIKTRGQQVTLSCSPISGHRSVSWYQQTPGQGLQFLFEYFSETQRNKGNFPGRFSGRQFSNSRSEMNVSTLELGDSALYLCASNGLAGDVGELFFGEGSRLTVL.

This clonotype was seen repeatedly, ten times or more. The gene calls are TRBV11-2 and TRBJ1-2, with a weak D call TRBD1 (5 bases). The germline V gene has CDR1 SGHAT and CDR2 FQNNGV. This CDR3 is 13 amino acids long. V was trimmed by 2 bases and J by 8 bases, leaving 12 bases between them. This chain's CDR3 is CASSLSGLGGYTF. The CDR3 coding sequence is TGTGCCAGCAGCTTATCAGGGCTGGGGGGCTACACCTTC.

The chain joins TRBV3-1 to TRBJ1-5; D perhaps matches TRBD1 (5 bases). The CDR3 covers 15 residues. The V end was cut by 1 base, the J end by 5 bases, with 12 bases between. From germline, CDR1 is LGHDT and CDR2 YNNKEL (reference sequence). The CDR3 DNA reads as TGTGCCAGCAGCCAAGGGACACCCGGAGATCAGCCCCAGCATTTT. Amino acid sequence: CASSQGTPGDQPQHF.

In this sample, this clonotype turned up many times. The chain recombines TRBV6-1 with TRBJ1-1; 8 positions match TRBD1. V lost 2 bases and J lost 8; bases outside the gene matches: 16. The CDR3 length is 17 residues. Germline V CDR1 and CDR2: MNHNS, SASEGT. The CDR3 sequence is CASSEMGRGQVSPEAFF. CDR3 bases: TGTGCCAGCAGTGAAATGGGTCGGGGACAGGTCTCCCCAGAAGCTTTCTTT.

This clonotype occurred many times. V gene TRBV2 combines with J gene TRBJ1-1, with D maybe TRBD1 (6 bases). Germline V lookup: CDR1 SNHLY, CDR2 FYNNEI. This CDR3 has 12 residues. The V and J ends lost 4 bases and 8 bases respectively, with 11 bases between them. The CDR3 reads CASSVWDIEAFF. The CDR3, as DNA: TGTGCCAGCAGTGTCTGGGACATAGAAGCTTTCTTT. Together with reference TRBV2 and TRBJ1-1, the CDR3 gives the full variable domain: EPEVTQTPSHQVTQMGQEVILRCVPISNHLYFYWYRQILGQKVEFLVSFYNNEISEKSEIFDDQFSVERPDGSNFTLKIRSTKLEDSAMYFCASSVWDIEAFFGQGTRLTVV.

This clonotype showed up many times. The chain employs TRBV24-1 and TRBJ2-2; D uncertain. Germline V gives CDR1 KGHDR, CDR2 SFDVKD. V was cut by 1 base and J by 2 bases, with 7 bases left in between. The CDR3 length is 15 residues. Here the CDR3 reads CATSDFWGNTGELFF. CDR3 DNA: TGTGCCACCAGTGATTTTTGGGGTAACACCGGGGAGCTGTTTTTT.

This clonotype was observed at least ten times. V usage is TRBV18 and J usage is TRBJ2-5, with TRBD2 matching 14 bases. V shed 0 bases, J shed 1 base, and the junction held 1 base outside the gene matches. There are 17 residues in the CDR3. CDR1 is KGHSH, CDR2 LQKENI, per germline. CDR3 DNA sequence: TGTGCCAGCTCACCACCGGGACTAGCGGGAGCCCAAGAGACCCAGTACTTC. This translates into CASSPPGLAGAQETQYF. Full variable domain (missing parts from reference TRBV18 and TRBJ2-5): NAGVMQNPRHLVRRRGQEARLRCSPMKGHSHVYWYRQLPEEGLKFMVYLQKENIIDESGMPKERFSAEFPKEGPSILRIQQVVRGDSAAYFCASSPPGLAGAQETQYFGPGTRLLVL.

This clonotype was seen at least ten times. This chain joins TRBV12-3 or TRBV12-4 and TRBJ1-3; TRBD1 agrees at 10 bases. This CDR3 spans 16 amino acids. The V and J ends lost 6 bases and 1 base, in that order; junction bases with no gene match: 6. The CDR3 sequence is CASRLDRGLSGNTIYF. The DNA of the CDR3 is TGTGCCAGCAGATTGGACAGGGGGTTGTCTGGAAACACCATATATTTT.

This clonotype was counted many times. The chain carries TRBV11-2 and TRBJ1-2, with D possibly TRBD1 on 5 matching bases. V dropped 5 bases and J dropped 6 bases, with 16 bases sitting between them. The CDR3 contains 14 residues. Germline CDR1 SGHAT, CDR2 FQNNGV. The CDR3 here is CASSRPREFDGYTF. The CDR3 DNA reads as TGTGCCAGCAGCCGTCCCAGGGAATTTGATGGCTACACCTTC.

This clonotype has a count of ten or more. The gene calls are TRBV11-2 and TRBJ1-1; TRBD1 agrees at 9 bases. After removal of 3 bases from V and 5 bases from J, the junction contained 7 bases not matched to a gene. Germline CDR1 and CDR2: SGHAT and FQNNGV. This CDR3 has 15 amino acids. The chain's CDR3 is CASSFGTGWRTEAFF. The CDR3 nucleotides read TGTGCCAGCAGCTTCGGGACAGGGTGGCGGACTGAAGCTTTCTTT.

This clonotype appeared many times. The CDR3 region has the DNA TGTGCCACCAGCAGAGATTATCAGGGAGGGGATGGCTACACCTTC. It specifies CATSRDYQGGDGYTF. The chain joins TRBV15 to TRBJ1-2; D possibly corresponds to TRBD1 (5 bases). V was trimmed by 0 bases and J by 6 bases, leaving 14 bases between them. The V gene's germline CDR1 is LNHNV and CDR2 YYDKDF (reference sequence). CDR3 size: 15 residues.

This clonotype was counted at least ten times. The rearrangement joins TRBV2 to TRBJ2-5, with D tentatively TRBD1 (5 bases). The ends were cut back, 9 bases at V and 1 base at J, with 6 bases in the middle. The germline CDR1 and CDR2 sequences are SNHLY and FYNNEI. CDR3 length equals 11 residues. This chain's CDR3 is CARQVQETQYF. CDR3 nucleotides: TGTGCCAGACAGGTCCAAGAGACCCAGTACTTC.

About this clonotype: A much larger clonotype is one base distant, so this may be a read error. The chain employs TRBV6-1 and TRBJ1-6; TRBD1 aligns across 8 bases. Trimming removed 6 bases from V and 0 bases from J; junction bases left unmatched: 7. CDR3 length: 17 amino acids. Per the germline V gene, CDR1 is MNHNS and CDR2 is SASEGT. CDR3 region: CASRMGQASSYNSPLHF. CDR3 DNA sequence: TGTGCCAGCAGGATGGGACAGGCCAGCTCCTATAATTCACCCCTCCACTTT.

This clonotype has ten or more counts. The chain is built from TRBV12-5 and TRBJ1-2; 7 bases map to TRBD1. This CDR3 spans 13 amino acids. V lost 6 bases and J lost 2; bases outside the gene matches: 3. Germline CDR1 is LGHNT and CDR2 is FRNRAP. CDR3 region: CASGEDRNYGYTF. The CDR3 DNA reads TGTGCTAGTGGCGAGGACAGGAACTATGGCTACACCTTC.

This clonotype was counted only a few times. This rearrangement joins TRBV15 to TRBJ1-5, with D hard to call. Trimming left V 0 bases short and J 0 bases short, with 9 bases between. CDR1 is LNHNV, CDR2 YYDKDF, per germline (reference sequence). This CDR3 region has 16 residues. The CDR3, as DNA: TGTGCCACCAGCAGAGATTTGAGGGATAGCAATCAGCCCCAGCATTTT. Residues: CATSRDLRDSNQPQHF.

This clonotype has only a few counts. The chain recombines TRBV7-9 with TRBJ1-1; 7 bases map to TRBD1. The junction had 6 bases not matched to a gene; V was cut back by 5 bases and J by 0 bases. Germline V lookup: CDR1 SEHNR, CDR2 FQNEAQ (reference sequence). CDR3 length equals 15 residues. As DNA, the CDR3 is TGTGCCAGCAGCCGTCTACAGGGGATGAACACTGAAGCTTTCTTT. This sequence encodes CASSRLQGMNTEAFF. The full variable domain, rest sourced from reference TRBV7-9 and TRBJ1-1, is DTGVSQNPRHKITKRGQNVTFRCDPISEHNRLYWYRQTLGQGPEFLTYFQNEAQLEKSRLLSDRFSAERPKGSFSTLEIQRTEQGDSAMYLCASSRLQGMNTEAFFGQGTRLTVV.

This clonotype has at least ten counts. The chain carries TRBV7-8 and TRBJ2-7; perhaps TRBD1 as D (6 bases). V was trimmed by 5 bases and J by 3 bases, leaving 17 bases between them. The CDR3 is 15 amino acids. Germline CDR1 SGHVS, CDR2 FQNEAQ. The CDR3 loop reads CASSNWWDKNYEQYF. The DNA for the CDR3 is TGTGCCAGCAGCAATTGGTGGGACAAGAACTACGAGCAGTACTTC. Filled out from reference TRBV7-8 and TRBJ2-7, the complete variable domain reads GAGVSQSPRYKVAKRGQDVALRCDPISGHVSLFWYQQALGQGPEFLTYFQNEAQLDKSGLPSDRFFAERPEGSVSTLKIQRTQQEDSAVYLCASSNWWDKNYEQYFGPGTRLTVT.

The J gene is TRBJ2-5, the V gene TRBV12-3 or TRBV12-4, with 9 positions matching TRBD2. The CDR3 is made up of 16 amino acids. Losses at the gene ends were 6 bases for V and 5 bases for J; bases not matched to a gene: 13. The CDR3 loop reads CASRLEHSGSRETQYF. The CDR3 nucleotides read TGTGCCAGCAGGCTTGAACATAGCGGGAGCCGGGAGACCCAGTACTTC.

In this sample, this clonotype turned up many times. With a much larger clone just one base away, this may be a read error. The gene calls are TRBV6-2 or TRBV6-3 and TRBJ2-5; D is possibly TRBD1 (6 bases). CDR1 and CDR2 (germline): MNHEY, SVGEGT. This CDR3 is 15 amino acids long. The CDR3 nucleotides read TGTGCCAGCAGTTACCAACCCCAGGGGTCAGAGACCAAGTACTTC. Its translation is CASSYQPQGSETKYF.